This T cell receptor beta chain was sequenced during a study of shared clonotypes between healthy human individuals (dated by TCRdb to 2020 to 2022). Looking at the study overall: The cohort included a few men and two women between 18 and 49 years of age. Per donor, three plates each were used for CD4 naive and CD4 memory, two for CD8 naive, and one for CD8 memory. To estimate repertoire size and how much clonotype sharing occurs between individuals, the study deeply sequenced the blood TCR repertoires of a handful of healthy adults. To increase sequencing depth and limit assay-specific biases, different laboratories used diverse techniques to prepare libraries and sequence TCR repertoires. Leukapheresis yielded between about 0.94 and 9.5 billion PBMCs per donor. Broad study findings and their caveats: Clonotypes shared by all four sorted-subset donors showed higher generation probabilities than non-shared clonotypes. Sampling was restricted to blood, and TCR repertoires in tissues likely differ from the TCR repertoires found in blood. Naive subsets generally had larger estimated clonotype richness than memory subsets did. Pairwise subsampling led to the expectation that sequencing depth would affect the degree of clonotype sharing among donors. Because the study included a small number of donors, the genetic and exposure-history diversity represented was limited. Sharing across several donors was observed for around 5% of naive CD4, under 4% of naive CD8, roughly 2.4% of memory CD4, and about 0.4% of memory CD8 clonotypes. Even with the large sequencing depth, rarefaction of the sorted-subset datasets indicated that sequencing was incomplete.

For this clone: The target of this receptor is not known. No qualities accompany the bases; no much larger clone lies one base away.

The donors were healthy, HIV-negative adults who had no recently reported acute infections or vaccinations. Every donor was a Caucasian adult residing in Nashville, Tennessee, USA. CD4+ T cells were enriched by magnetic negative selection, after which naive cells were positively selected on CD45RA and the negative fraction was taken as the memory subset. After blood collection by leukapheresis, PBMCs were isolated using Ficoll-Histopaque density gradient centrifugation and then cryopreserved in the vapor phase of liquid nitrogen. Purity and quantity of every magnetically sorted T cell population were checked by analytical flow cytometry. Genomic DNA was isolated from every sorted fraction and measured by UV absorbance on a Nanodrop 2000c. Using the deep immunoSEQ assay, multiplex PCR amplified TCR CDR3 regions from genomic DNA. For each cell subset, the extracted genomic DNA was distributed evenly across all wells of several immunoSEQ 96-well plates, and each plate served as one replicate. Each replicate PCR for sorted subsets received around 210 ng genomic DNA, equal to some 32,000 T cell genomes. The purified libraries were quantified using a Qubit 3.0 fluorometer, sized with a Bioanalyzer 2100, and then quantified again using the KAPA Library Quantification kit. Every immunoSEQ 96-well plate was sequenced on a dedicated single-read 150-cycle Illumina NextSeq 550 flow cell. The source study handled its data this way. Because the immunoSEQ output included only junctional sequences and no quality scores, the filtering could not be the same as the filtering used for full-length reads. Sequences were annotated with PyIR, a Python wrapper for IgBLAST v1.9, using IMGT germline references to assign V/J genes and CDR3. Reads with weak V/J assignments (E-value above 1e-6), missing CDR3, stop codons, out-of-frame junctions, or ambiguous translated residues were removed. V3J clonotypes were defined as sequences sharing the same inferred V gene, J gene, and CDR3 amino acid sequence. To compute the percentage overlap between repertoires, the number of shared unique clonotypes was divided by the size of the smaller repertoire. Three approaches were used to assess repertoire richness: RTK rarefaction, the Chao1 estimator, and Recon v2.1 estimates of unobserved clonotypes. For all TCRbeta clonotypes obtained by the gDNA method from a few donors, generation probabilities were computed with OLGA. Imported from immuneACCESS, the table was reduced by TCRdb to in-frame sequences with V and J called. These copies leave out some clones; in studies compared against another copy, an unresolved V gene accounts for under half, and the cause of the remainder is not known. V and J calls and clone size follow that table, whereas D and trimming were derived from the DNA. The sample table holds over a million clones, of which around 97% were seen once. The ten largest make up 1.2% of the sample.

Taken from cysteine to phenylalanine, the CDR3 has 13 residues. Kept here is only the CDR3 DNA, which spans 39 bases and is read in frame from base 1. CDR1 MGHDK and CDR2 SYGVNS are derived from the germline V gene. V lost 2 bases and J lost 4 bases; the stretch between them is 8 bases long. The source is a young man in good health. The rearranged segments are TRBV25-1 and TRBJ1-2; TRBD1 is a possible D gene, resting on 5 matching bases. Sequenced input: naive CD4+ T cells sorted from blood. What the cell subset or site label conveys for this sample: CD45RA+ positively selected. The DNA is TGTGCCAGCAGTGAAAGACAGCTCTATGGCTACACCTTC. It codes for CASSERQLYGYTF.